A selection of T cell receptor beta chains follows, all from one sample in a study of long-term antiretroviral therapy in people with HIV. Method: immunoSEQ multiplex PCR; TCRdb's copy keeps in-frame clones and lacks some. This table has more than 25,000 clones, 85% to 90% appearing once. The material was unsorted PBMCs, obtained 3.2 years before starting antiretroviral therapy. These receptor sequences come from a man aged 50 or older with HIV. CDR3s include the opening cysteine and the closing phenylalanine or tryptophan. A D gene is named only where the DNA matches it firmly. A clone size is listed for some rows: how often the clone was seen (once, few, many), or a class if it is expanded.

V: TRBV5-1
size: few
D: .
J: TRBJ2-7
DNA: TGCGCCAGCAGCTTCGAGGGTTACGAGCAGTACTTC
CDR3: CASSFEGYEQYF

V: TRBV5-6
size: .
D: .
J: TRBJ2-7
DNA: TGTGCCAGCAGCTTTAGCTCCTACGAGCAGTACTTC
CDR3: CASSFSSYEQYF

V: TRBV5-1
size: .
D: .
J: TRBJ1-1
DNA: TGCGCCAGCAGCTTGTTATCGGGCGGACACACTGAAGCTTTCTTT
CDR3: CASSLLSGGHTEAFF

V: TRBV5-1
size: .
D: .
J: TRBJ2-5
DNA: TGCGCCAGCAGCCCGACTATTCTCCTGGAGACCCAGTACTTC
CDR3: CASSPTILLETQYF

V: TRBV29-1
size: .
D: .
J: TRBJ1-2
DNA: TGCAGCGTCACAAGGACAAGCGCTAACTATGGCTACACCTTC
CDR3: CSVTRTSANYGYTF

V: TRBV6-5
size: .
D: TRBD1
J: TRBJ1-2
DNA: TGTGCCAGCAGACAGGGGGTTTATGGCTACACCTTC
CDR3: CASRQGVYGYTF

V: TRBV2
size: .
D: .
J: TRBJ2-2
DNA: TGTGCCAGCAGTACGGACGGAGGGCTCTTCCGGGAGCTGTTTTTT
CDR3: CASSTDGGLFRELFF

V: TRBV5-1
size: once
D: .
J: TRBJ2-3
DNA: TGCGCCAGCAGTCGCAGGGCCACAGATACGCAGTATTTT
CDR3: CASSRRATDTQYF

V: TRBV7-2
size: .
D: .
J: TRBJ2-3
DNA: TGTGCCAGCAGCTTATCGTCTAGTTCCTGGGATACGCAGTATTTT
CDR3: CASSLSSSSWDTQYF

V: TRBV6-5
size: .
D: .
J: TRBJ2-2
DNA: TGTGCCAGCAGCCTAGGGACCGGGGAGCTGTTTTTT
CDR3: CASSLGTGELFF

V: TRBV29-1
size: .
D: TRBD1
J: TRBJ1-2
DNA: TGCAGCGTTACCGGGACAGGGGGCGTTAACTATGGCTACACCTTC
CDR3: CSVTGTGGVNYGYTF

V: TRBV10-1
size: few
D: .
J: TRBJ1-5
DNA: TGCGCCAGCAAAGATTTGAGAAGCAATCAGCCCCAGCATTTT
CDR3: CASKDLRSNQPQHF

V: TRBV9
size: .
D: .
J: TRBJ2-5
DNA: TGTGCCAGCAGCGTAACCTCATACGAGACCCAGTACTTC
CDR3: CASSVTSYETQYF

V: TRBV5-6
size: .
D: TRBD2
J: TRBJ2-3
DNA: TGTGCCAGCAGCTTCGGAGCGGGGTCAGGTACGCAGTATTTT
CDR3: CASSFGAGSGTQYF

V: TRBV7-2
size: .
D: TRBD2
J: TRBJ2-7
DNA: TGTGCCAGCAGCCGGCTAGCGGAATACGAGCAGTACTTC
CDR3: CASSRLAEYEQYF

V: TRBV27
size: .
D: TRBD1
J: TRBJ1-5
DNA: TGTGCCAGCAGTCCCCTCCGGGACAGGGGGCGCGGAGGCAATCAGCCCCAGCATTTT
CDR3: CASSPLRDRGRGGNQPQHF

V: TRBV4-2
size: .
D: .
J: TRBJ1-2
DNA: TGTGCCAGCAGCCATGACAGTTCGGGGCAACTATATGGCTACACCTTC
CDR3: CASSHDSSGQLYGYTF

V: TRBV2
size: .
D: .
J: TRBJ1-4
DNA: TGTGCCAGCGAGGCAGGGAAGATTGAAAAACTGTTTTTT
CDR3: CASEAGKIEKLFF